This TCR beta chain was captured by sequencing in a study of blood T cell repertoires in COVID-19. Study as a whole: PBMCs, B-cell-depleted T cells, or T cells provided the cDNA or gDNA that made up the material.

This clone appeared a few times. The CDR3 has 14 residues. The germline V and J ends were trimmed by 5 bases and 5 bases, with 14 bases remaining between them. Germline assignment: CDR1 SNHLY and CDR2 FYNNEI. TCRdb keeps only in-frame clones here, not all; method: immunoSEQ multiplex PCR. The data show around 51,000 clones, roughly 85% seen once. The source material was peripheral blood. This receptor was taken from a woman of 80 years or more with acute or convalescent COVID-19. This chain uses TRBV2 with TRBJ2-3, with D possibly being TRBD1 (6 bases). The CDR3 region is CASSQDSYVDTQYF. The CDR3 bases are TGTGCCAGCAGTCAGGACAGTTACGTAGATACGCAGTATTTT.